One and the same sample provided the 13 T cell receptor beta chains below, sequenced in a study of T cell responses to AZD1222 COVID-19 vaccine. Here immunoSEQ multiplex PCR was the method, and the copy in TCRdb shows in-frame clones only, minus some. The sample lists roughly 120,000 clones; 81% were seen once. Sequencing was performed on peripheral blood, taken on day 0 of AZD1222 vaccination. All receptors derive from an adult in good health.

The gene calls are TRBV21-1 and TRBJ2-7. TRBV21-1 is designated a pseudogene. This CDR3 is 14 amino acids long. The DNA of the CDR3 is TGTGCCAGCAGCAAAGAGGAAGTCTCCTACGAGCAGTACTTC. It yields the protein CASSKEEVSYEQYF.

This rearrangement joins TRBV6-5 to TRBJ1-2; D not certain. Trimming shortened V by 6 bases and J by 6 bases, and 17 bases separated the two germline ends. The CDR3 is made up of 14 amino acids. Per germline, CDR1 MNHEY and CDR2 SVGAGI. The CDR3 protein is CASSLGGVSDGYTF. The CDR3 DNA sequence: TGTGCCAGCAGCCTTGGCGGGGTTAGCGATGGCTACACCTTC.

The chain links TRBV18 to TRBJ2-1; D is unresolved. The V gene lost 0 bases and the J gene lost 6 bases, with 9 bases spanning the gap. The CDR3 totals 14 residues. Per the germline V gene, CDR1 is KGHSH and CDR2 is LQKENI. The CDR3: CASSPPPGGNEQFF. In DNA, the CDR3 is TGTGCCAGCTCACCACCGCCGGGCGGCAATGAGCAGTTCTTC.

This clone was counted only a few times. The rearrangement uses TRBV6-2 or TRBV6-3 and TRBJ1-5; D unresolved. The germline V gene encodes CDR1 MNHEY and CDR2 SVGEGT. The CDR3 consists of 16 residues. V lost 0 bases and J lost 0, with 9 bases in between. CDR3 DNA sequence: TGTGCCAGCAGTTACTCGGGCGGAGATAGCAATCAGCCCCAGCATTTT. It encodes CASSYSGGDSNQPQHF.

The chain employs TRBV19 and TRBJ1-5, with D hard to call. The length of the CDR3 is 16 residues. Germline V CDR1 and CDR2: LNHDA, SQIVND (reference sequence). V was clipped by 3 bases and J by 0 bases, with 12 bases between them. CDR3 loop: CASSISGGVSNQPQHF. In nucleotides, the CDR3 is TGTGCCAGTAGTATTTCAGGAGGTGTTAGCAATCAGCCCCAGCATTTT.

The chain combines TRBV7-2 with TRBJ2-1; 8 positions agree with TRBD2. Germline CDR1 is SGHTA and CDR2 is FQGNSA. Trimming cost V 0 bases and J 5 bases; bases outside gene matches: 12. This CDR3 comprises 18 residues. For the CDR3, the DNA is TGTGCCAGCAGCTTAGCCCCTTCCCAGCGGGAGCTGGACAATGAGCAGTTCTTC. This translates into CASSLAPSQRELDNEQFF.

The chain links TRBV9 to TRBJ1-5; no clear D gene. V was shortened by 2 bases and J by 0 bases, with 9 bases between the two germline ends. The CDR3 is 15 residues long. CDR1 is SGDLS, CDR2 YYNGEE, per germline. CDR3 DNA: TGTGCCAGCAGCGTCCACGGAGGTAGCAATCAGCCCCAGCATTTT. Translated, it gives CASSVHGGSNQPQHF.

The genes are TRBV18 and TRBJ2-7; no clear D. Trimming left V 3 bases short and J 1 base short, with 10 bases between. Germline assignment: CDR1 KGHSH and CDR2 LQKENI. The CDR3 sequence is 14 residues long. In DNA form, the CDR3 reads TGTGCCAGCTCACCCGATTGGGCATCCTACGAGCAGTACTTC. Translation: CASSPDWASYEQYF.

The V call is TRBV2, the J call TRBJ1-5, with 8 bases identical to TRBD1. The J segment lost 0 bases and the V segment lost 8 bases, leaving 12 bases of the junction unmatched. CDR1 SNHLY and CDR2 FYNNEI come from the germline V gene. CDR3 size: 17 residues. CDR3 in amino acids: CASSRDRSLHSNQPQHF. The CDR3 nucleotides are TGTGCCAGCTCGCGGGACAGGAGCCTCCATAGCAATCAGCCCCAGCATTTT. Combining the CDR3 with reference TRBV2 and TRBJ1-5 gives the whole variable domain EPEVTQTPSHQVTQMGQEVILRCVPISNHLYFYWYRQILGQKVEFLVSFYNNEISEKSEIFDDQFSVERPDGSNFTLKIRSTKLEDSAMYFCASSRDRSLHSNQPQHFGDGTRLSIL.

The CDR3 reads CASSDFGGPDGGEQYF. CDR3 in DNA: TGCGCCAGCAGTGATTTCGGAGGACCGGACGGGGGCGAGCAGTACTTC. The chain employs TRBV10-1 and TRBJ2-7, with D possibly matching TRBD2 (6 bases). Germline V gene sequence: CDR1 WNHNN, CDR2 SYGVQD (reference sequence). The CDR3 sequence is 16 residues long. The V end lost 3 bases, the J end lost 6 bases, and 21 bases lay between the germline ends.

This chain links TRBV19 with TRBJ1-2; perhaps TRBD1 as D (5 bases). Trimming removed 0 bases from V and 8 bases from J, with 10 bases in between. Looked up from germline, CDR1 is LNHDA and CDR2 is SQIVND (reference sequence). CDR3 length equals 13 residues. The CDR3 protein is CASSIDQGGGYTF. The CDR3 DNA reads as TGTGCCAGTAGTATAGATCAGGGAGGCGGCTACACCTTC.

The chain uses TRBV7-9 and TRBJ2-5; 7 nucleotides agree with TRBD2. Trimming took 5 bases from V and 4 from J; bases not matched to a gene: 7. This CDR3 is built from 14 residues. Germline lookup yields CDR1 SEHNR and CDR2 FQNEAQ (reference sequence). CDR3 DNA sequence: TGTGCCAGCAGCGTCCGGGGCGGGGGAGAGACCCAGTACTTC. It translates to CASSVRGGGETQYF.

The chain joins TRBV5-1 to TRBJ1-1, with D perhaps matching TRBD1 (5 bases). CDR3 length: 16 amino acids. The V end was cut by 0 bases, the J end by 0 bases, with 12 bases between. Per germline, CDR1 SGHRS and CDR2 YFSETQ. The CDR3 sequence: CASSLAGQMLNTEAFF. Written as DNA, the CDR3 is TGCGCCAGCAGCTTGGCAGGGCAGATGCTGAACACTGAAGCTTTCTTT.